This TCR beta chain was obtained from a study of blood T cell repertoires in COVID-19. Study information: Sources were T cells, B-cell-depleted T cells, or PBMCs; the material itself was cDNA or gDNA.

Cohort placement rested on clinical history that participants reported themselves. Here immunoSEQ multiplex PCR was the method, and the copy in TCRdb shows in-frame clones only, minus some. The sample records about 140,000 clones, almost 85% being singletons. V lost 6 bases and J 7 bases, leaving 16 bases between the germline ends. CDR3 size: 13 residues. The sample comprised PBMCs or T cells enriched from blood (not recorded which). V is TRBV12-3 or TRBV12-4 and J is TRBJ2-7, with a possible D match to TRBD1 (6 bases). The sequence was collected from a woman in her forties or fifties with acute COVID-19. The CDR3, as DNA: TGTGCCAGCAGCCGGGACACCGGCTGGGAGCAGTACTTC. Translated, it gives CASSRDTGWEQYF.